This record looks at one T cell receptor beta chain sequence and its context. The antigen remains undetermined. This specimen belongs to a study of shared clonotypes between healthy human individuals. Original processing notes: Because ImmunoSEQ provided only junction sequences with no quality scores, the filtering differed. Using immunoSEQ multiplex PCR, the repertoire was profiled, and TCRdb retains in-frame clones only, with some absent. From that table come the V and J calls and clone size; the DNA was used to work out D and trimming. The table shows approximately 1.9 million clones, with approximately 92% occurring only once. Germline V gene sequence: CDR1 SGDLS, CDR2 YYNGEE. V gave up 1 base and J gave up 4 bases; unmatched junction bases: 5. This CDR3 has 15 amino acids. Study-wide findings and caveats: Sharing across four donors was highest in naive CD4 (around 5%) and lowest in memory CD8 (around 0.4%).

Only CD45RO-negative cells positively selected for CCR7 counted as naive CD8 cells, so terminally differentiated effector memory CD45RA+ cells were excluded. The material sequenced was naive CD8+ T cells from PBMCs. The chain combines TRBV9 with TRBJ1-5, with 7 bases that match TRBD1. The sequence derives from a man aged 18-30 years in good health. Some clones in this sample may be carry-over from other donors' samples. CDR3 protein: CASSVTGAENQPQHF. The CDR3 coding sequence is TGTGCCAGCAGCGTAACAGGGGCCGAGAATCAGCCCCAGCATTTT. The whole variable domain, remainder taken from reference TRBV9 and TRBJ1-5, is DSGVTQTPKHLITATGQRVTLRCSPRSGDLSVYWYQQSLDQGLQFLIQYYNGEERAKGNILERFSAQQFPDLHSELNLSSLELGDSALYFCASSVTGAENQPQHFGDGTRLSIL.